This entry lists 7 T cell receptor beta chains sequenced from one sample in a study of beta chain features in type 1 diabetes. Regarding the study as a whole: TCRB CDR3 length was moderately but significantly reduced in all four CD4+ subsets of Type 1 diabetes patients.

All of the isolated RNA was reverse transcribed, so expressed TCRB transcripts were sequenced. Here immunoSEQ multiplex PCR was the method, and the copy in TCRdb shows in-frame clones only, minus some. The top ten hold roughly 0.5% of the sample, which has about 180,000 clones, about 7.9% seen once. No antigen has been assigned to these receptors. Material: central memory CD4+ T cells from blood. All receptors derive from a man aged 18 to 30 with type 1 diabetes.

This chain connects TRBV5-1 to TRBJ2-1, with D maybe TRBD1 (5 bases). Germline V lookup: CDR1 SGHRS, CDR2 YFSETQ. V gave up 0 bases and J gave up 4 bases, with 8 bases separating them. This CDR3 is 14 amino acids long. The DNA for the CDR3 is TGCGCCAGCAGCTTGGACAGACAGTACAATGAGCAGTTCTTC. Amino acids: CASSLDRQYNEQFF.

This chain uses TRBV2 with TRBJ2-2; TRBD1 is a possible D gene (6 bases). V was shortened by 6 bases and J by 0 bases, with 11 bases between the two germline ends. Germline CDR1 and CDR2: SNHLY and FYNNEI. The length of the CDR3 is 15 residues. This CDR3 reads CASREQGPNTGELFF. DNA for the CDR3: TGTGCCAGCAGGGAACAGGGCCCGAACACCGGGGAGCTGTTTTTT.

This sequence joins TRBV29-1 and TRBJ1-1; D gene ambiguous. The germline V gene has CDR1 SQVTM and CDR2 ANQGSEA. Trimming shortened V by 3 bases and J by 0 bases, and 8 bases separated the two germline ends. The CDR3 covers 13 residues. The CDR3 spells CSVEKEMNTEAFF. Here the CDR3 DNA reads TGCAGCGTTGAGAAGGAGATGAACACTGAAGCTTTCTTT.

This clone was recorded a few times. The gene calls are TRBV10-1 and TRBJ2-7, with TRBD1 identical over 9 bases. There are 13 residues in the CDR3. Unmatched junction bases numbered 9, after V lost 7 bases and J lost 8 bases. Germline values: CDR1 WNHNN, CDR2 SYGVQD (reference sequence). The CDR3 DNA follows: TGCGCCAGCACCCGGGACAGGGTAGGCCAGCAGTACTTC. As protein: CASTRDRVGQQYF.

This sequence joins TRBV30 and TRBJ2-7, with 7 nucleotides matching TRBD1. This CDR3 spans 13 amino acids. CDR1 and CDR2 (germline): GTSNPN, SVGIG (reference sequence). With V trimmed by 1 base and J by 6 bases, 6 bases remained unmatched. The CDR3 DNA reads TGTGCCTGGAGTGCCTTCGCAGGGGGCGAGCAGTACTTC. Amino acid sequence: CAWSAFAGGEQYF.

This clone appeared a few times. J is TRBJ1-3 and V is TRBV28; 7 bases are shared with TRBD1. The CDR3 covers 14 residues. V shed 10 bases, J shed 3 bases, and the junction held 9 bases outside the gene matches. Germline V gene lookup returns CDR1 MDHEN and CDR2 SYDVKM. The DNA of the CDR3 is TGTGCCACCGAGGAGGGGGCGAATGGAAACACCATATATTTT. Translated, it gives CATEEGANGNTIYF.

V and J are TRBV30 and TRBJ1-5; D is undetermined. The CDR3 totals 12 residues. Trimming took 0 bases from V and 6 from J, leaving 6 bases between them. Germline V gene sequence: CDR1 GTSNPN, CDR2 SVGIG (reference sequence). As DNA, the CDR3 is TGTGCCTGGAGTGTACTTGGTCAGCCCCAGCATTTT. Translation gives CAWSVLGQPQHF.